These 3 T cell receptor beta chains were all obtained from the same sample, sequenced in a study of early T cells in non-severe SARS-CoV-2 infection. TCRdb re-derived calls from the 5' RACE reads in MiXCR, one entry per CDR3 protein. Of roughly 83,000 distinct CDR3 sequences listed, 8.5% to 12% are singletons. The sequenced sample was whole blood, obtained at baseline. Every receptor here comes from an adult who was a healthcare worker with PCR-confirmed SARS-CoV-2 infection or an uninfected control (not recorded which).

Only a few counts were recorded for this clonotype. The genes are TRBV7-9 and TRBJ2-1; D call uncertain. V gave up 8 bases and J gave up 8 bases, with 13 bases separating them. CDR1 and CDR2 from the germline V gene are SEHNR and FQNEAQ (reference sequence). The CDR3 covers 12 residues. CDR3 bases: TGTGCCAGCCTGAAGCAAGGCGATGAGCAGTTCTTC. It translates to CASLKQGDEQFF.

The V and J genes are TRBV6-6 and TRBJ2-1, with D possibly matching TRBD1 (6 bases). The CDR3 covers 16 residues. Germline loops: CDR1 MNHNY, CDR2 SVGAGI (reference sequence). V lost 7 bases and J 2 bases, leaving 18 bases between the germline ends. The CDR3 region is CASTPYSGTTYNEQFF. Written as DNA, the CDR3 is TGTGCCAGCACCCCCTACTCTGGGACAACCTACAATGAGCAGTTCTTC.

V usage is TRBV10-3 and J usage is TRBJ2-2; TRBD2 aligns across 11 bases. Germline lookup yields CDR1 ENHRY and CDR2 SYGVKD. J lost 0 bases, V lost 8 bases, and 2 bases had no gene match. This CDR3 is built from 15 residues. This CDR3 is CAISGLAANTGELFF. Here the CDR3 DNA reads TGTGCCATCTCGGGACTAGCGGCGAACACCGGGGAGCTGTTTTTT.